This T cell receptor (beta chain) is drawn from a study of blood T cells in healthy people across ages. The table lists this clonotype with a few counts. A second roughly 6 to 11 cycle PCR used barcoded and J-beta primers. MiXCR, run by TCRdb on the 5' RACE reads, gives a single entry per CDR3 protein. Counted here are about 720,000 distinct CDR3 sequences, more than 20% occurring once; the ten biggest clones make up 3% to 4%. CDR1 and CDR2 (germline): MNHNY, SVGAGI (reference sequence). CDR3 length: 15 residues. Trimming took 4 bases from V and 9 from J; bases not matched to a gene: 14. This same sample was also part of a study on T cells of mothers and their children.

V is TRBV6-6 and J is TRBJ1-1, with 7 bases lining up with TRBD1. The TCR comes from a boy aged 5-17 years in good health. The specimen was blood. Here the CDR3 DNA reads TGTGCCAGCAGTTTTTCACAACAACAGGGGCTTCAAGCTTTCTTT. As protein: CASSFSQQQGLQAFF.